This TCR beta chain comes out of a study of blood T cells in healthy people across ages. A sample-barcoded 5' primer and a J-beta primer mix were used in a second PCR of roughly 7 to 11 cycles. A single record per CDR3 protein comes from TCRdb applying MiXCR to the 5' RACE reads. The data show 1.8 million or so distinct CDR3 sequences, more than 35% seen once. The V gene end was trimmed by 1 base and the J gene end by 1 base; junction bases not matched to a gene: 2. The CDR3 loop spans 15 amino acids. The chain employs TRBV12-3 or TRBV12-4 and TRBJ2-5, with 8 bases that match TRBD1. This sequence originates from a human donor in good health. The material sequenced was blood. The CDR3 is CASSLGQGTQETQYF. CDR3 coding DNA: TGTGCCAGCAGTTTAGGACAGGGGACCCAAGAGACCCAGTACTTC.